A single TCR beta chain is shown here with its context. This entry belongs to a study of blood T cell repertoires in COVID-19. At the level of the study: The origin of the acute and convalescent COVID-19 samples was the United States, Italy and Spain. T cells, B-cell-depleted T cells, or PBMCs provided the cDNA or gDNA that served as material.

In the authors' methods: Amplification of reference gene primers provided the estimated nucleated cell counts. Measured with immunoSEQ multiplex PCR; TCRdb has only the in-frame clones, and not every one. Clonal size and the V and J genes are those of that table, whereas D and trimming came from the DNA. The table lists over 150,000 clones, about 88% of them singletons. The ends lost 4 bases at V and 5 bases at J; junction bases unmatched: 2. Germline loops: CDR1 KGHSH, CDR2 LQKENI. CDR3 length equals 14 residues. Sequences were obtained from peripheral blood. This receptor was taken from a man between 40 and 49 years old with acute or convalescent COVID-19. The rearrangement links TRBV18 to TRBJ1-6; 7 nucleotides agree with TRBD1. CDR3 nucleotides: TGTGCCAGCTCACAGGGGGCCGATAATTCACCCCTCCACTTT. Translating gives CASSQGADNSPLHF.